This TCR beta chain was captured in a study of metastatic and nonmetastatic thyroid tumors. TCRdb re-analyzed the PCR reads using MiXCR. The data contain around 23,000 clones, around 9.9% of them singletons. Germline V lookup: CDR1 MNHEY, CDR2 SMNVEV (reference sequence). CDR3 length: 13 amino acids. None of the patients had undergone any treatment ahead of thyroid surgery. Broader study findings: It was reportedly found that TCR beta diversity was significantly higher in malignant thyroid tumors than in benign nodules, a difference seen in both blood and tumor samples.

This clone was recorded a few times. Its antigen is undetermined. A much larger clone is a single base away; this may be a read error. This CDR3 is also generated by other DNA sequences in the sample. This TCR was sampled from a female donor with papillary thyroid cancer or a benign thyroid nodule (not recorded which). Some clones in this sample may be carry-over from other donors' samples. The chain uses TRBV27 and TRBJ1-6; D is ambiguous. Material: blood. The CDR3 DNA reads as TGTGCCAGCAGTTTTTCAGTAAGTTCACCACTCCACTTT. Protein product: CASSFSVSSPLHF.